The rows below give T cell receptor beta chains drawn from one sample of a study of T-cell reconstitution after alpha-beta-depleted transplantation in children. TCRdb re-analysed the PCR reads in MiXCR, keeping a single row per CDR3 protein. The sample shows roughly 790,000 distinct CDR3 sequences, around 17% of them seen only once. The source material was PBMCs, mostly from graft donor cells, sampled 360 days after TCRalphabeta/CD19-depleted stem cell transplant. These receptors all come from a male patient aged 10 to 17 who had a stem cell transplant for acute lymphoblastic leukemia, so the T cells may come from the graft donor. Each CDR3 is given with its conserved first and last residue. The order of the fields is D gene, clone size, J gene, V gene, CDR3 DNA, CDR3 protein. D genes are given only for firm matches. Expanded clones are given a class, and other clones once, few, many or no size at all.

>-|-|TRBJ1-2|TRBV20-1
TGCAGTGCTCTCCGCCCCGGCTATGGCTACACCTTC
CSALRPGYGYTF
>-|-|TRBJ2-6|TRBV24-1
TGTGCCACCAGTGCGGGGCCCGGGGCCAACGTCCTGACTTTC
CATSAGPGANVLTF
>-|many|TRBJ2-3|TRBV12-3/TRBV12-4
TGTGCCAGCAGCGGACAAAGCACAGATACGCAGTATTTT
CASSGQSTDTQYF
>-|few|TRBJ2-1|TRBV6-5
TGTGCCAGCAGTTCGGACCCGTACAATGAGCAGTTCTTC
CASSSDPYNEQFF
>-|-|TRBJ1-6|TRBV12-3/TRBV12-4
TGTGCCAGCACCGAAAGGGGGCCCCTCCACTTT
CASTERGPLHF
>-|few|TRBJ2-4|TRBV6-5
TGTGCCAGCAGTTTTGGGACCTCCAAAAACATTCAGTACTTC
CASSFGTSKNIQYF
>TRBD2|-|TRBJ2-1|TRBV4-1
TGCGCCAGCAGCCAAGCTCCAGCGGGATACAATGAGCAGTTCTTC
CASSQAPAGYNEQFF
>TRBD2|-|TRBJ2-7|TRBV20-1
TGCAGTGCTAGAGAATACAGCGGGATGACCTACGAGCAGTACTTC
CSAREYSGMTYEQYF
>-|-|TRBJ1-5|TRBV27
TGTGCCAGCAGTTTATACCCTTTAGCAGGGTTTACTCAGCCCCAGCATTTT
CASSLYPLAGFTQPQHF
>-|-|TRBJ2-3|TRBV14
TGTGCCAGCAGCCGGTACCACACAGATACGCAGTATTTT
CASSRYHTDTQYF
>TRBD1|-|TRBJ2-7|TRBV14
TGTGCCAGCAGCCCTCGGACAGGTACAACCTACGAGCAGTACTTC
CASSPRTGTTYEQYF
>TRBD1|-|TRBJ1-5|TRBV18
TGTGCCAGCTCACTGACAGGGGCGCAGAACAATCAGCCCCAGCATTTT
CASSLTGAQNNQPQHF
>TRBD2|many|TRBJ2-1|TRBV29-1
TGCAGCGTTGCAGAGCGGGAGGCTCACAATGAGCAGTTCTTC
CSVAEREAHNEQFF
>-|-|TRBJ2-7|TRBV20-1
TGCAGTGCCGGCCGGAGCTCCTACGAGCAGTACTTC
CSAGRSSYEQYF
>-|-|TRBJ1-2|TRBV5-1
TGCGCCAGCGGGGACGGGACGGAATATGGCTACACCTTC
CASGDGTEYGYTF
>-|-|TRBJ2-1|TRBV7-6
TGTGCCAGCTCTCTTCAAGGACTTGAGCAGTTCTTC
CASSLQGLEQFF
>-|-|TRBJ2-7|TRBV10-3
TGTGCCATCAGTGGGAGGTGGTCTTCTTCCTACGAGCAGTACTTC
CAISGRWSSSYEQYF
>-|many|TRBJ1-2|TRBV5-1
TGCGCCAGCAGCTCCTCCGGCAGGCTCTATGGCTACACCTTC
CASSSSGRLYGYTF
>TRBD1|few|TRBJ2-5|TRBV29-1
TGCAGCGTCCTACCGGGACAGATCGGGACCCAGTACTTC
CSVLPGQIGTQYF
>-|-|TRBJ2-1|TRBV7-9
TGTGCCAGCAGCCCAGGGGCTAGCGAGAATGAGCAGTTCTTC
CASSPGASENEQFF
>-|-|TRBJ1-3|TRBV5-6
TGTGCCAGCAGCTTAATCGGGATCTCTGGAAACACCATATATTTT
CASSLIGISGNTIYF
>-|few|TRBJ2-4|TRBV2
TGTGCCAGCAAGCCAGGTAGAGGAGACATTCAGTACTTC
CASKPGRGDIQYF
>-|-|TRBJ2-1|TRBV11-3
TGTGCCAGCAGCTCGGCGGGGAAGCACAATGAGCAGTTCTTC
CASSSAGKHNEQFF
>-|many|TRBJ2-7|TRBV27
TGTGCCAGCAGTTTCCAACAGGGCTCCTACGAGCAGTACTTC
CASSFQQGSYEQYF
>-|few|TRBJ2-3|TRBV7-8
TGTGCCAGCAGCATAATAACCACAGATACGCAGTATTTT
CASSIITTDTQYF
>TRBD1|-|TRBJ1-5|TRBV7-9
TGTGCCAGCAGTGACAGGGTTGGGCCCCAGCATTTT
CASSDRVGPQHF
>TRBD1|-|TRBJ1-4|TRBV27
TGTGCCAGCGGGGGTTTTTTGAGGGGGCCACGGACGGCTAATGAAAAACTGTTTTTT
CASGGFLRGPRTANEKLFF
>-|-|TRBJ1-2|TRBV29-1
TGCAAGGCACAATGGGACTATGGCTACACCTTC
CKAQWDYGYTF
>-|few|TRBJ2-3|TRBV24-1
TGTGCCCCGACCCCCGACTTGAGGGGCACAGATACGCAGTATTTT
CAPTPDLRGTDTQYF
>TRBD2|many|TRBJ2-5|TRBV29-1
TGCAGCGTTCGGGGACTAGCGGGAGTAGGAGAGACCCAGTACTTC
CSVRGLAGVGETQYF
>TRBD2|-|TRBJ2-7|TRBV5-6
TGTGCCAGCAGCTTGTTGGCTAGCGGGAACTACGAGCAGTACTTC
CASSLLASGNYEQYF
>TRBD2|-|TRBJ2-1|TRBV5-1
TGCGCCAGCAGCTTGGGGCTAGCGGGAGGATGGAGTAACAATGAGCAGTTCTTC
CASSLGLAGGWSNNEQFF
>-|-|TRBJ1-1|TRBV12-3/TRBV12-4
TGTGCCAGCAGTTTCGGGGCAGGGATCACTGAAGCTTTCTTT
CASSFGAGITEAFF
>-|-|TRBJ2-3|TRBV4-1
TGCGCCAGCAGCCACGGGGGAGCTAACGTGGCGGATACGCAGTATTTT
CASSHGGANVADTQYF
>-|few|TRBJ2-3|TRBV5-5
TGTGCCAGCAGCTGGCCAGATACGCAGTATTTT
CASSWPDTQYF
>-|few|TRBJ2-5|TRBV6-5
TGTGCCAGCAGTTACTCCGACTGGCAAGAGACCCAGTACTTC
CASSYSDWQETQYF
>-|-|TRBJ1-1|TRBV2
TGTGCCAGCACAAGGGTCCAGGGGAACACTGAAGCTTTCTTT
CASTRVQGNTEAFF
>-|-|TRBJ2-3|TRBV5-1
TGCGCCAGCAGCTTCACCCCCGGGACATCGGGTGTTGGCACAGATACGCAGTATTTT
CASSFTPGTSGVGTDTQYF
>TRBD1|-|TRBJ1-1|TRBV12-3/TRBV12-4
TGTGCCAGTGAGACAGGGACCAACACTGAAGCTTTCTTT
CASETGTNTEAFF
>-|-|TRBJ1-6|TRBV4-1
TGCGCCAGCAGCCAAGATACAGGGAGCTCCTATAATTCACCCCTCCACTTT
CASSQDTGSSYNSPLHF